Following are 10 T cell receptor beta chains from one sample sequenced in a study of T cells in pancreatic ductal adenocarcinoma. Surgery without prior neoadjuvant therapy was the treatment of the selected pancreatic ductal adenocarcinoma patients. Some clones are missing from TCRdb's copy, which holds only in-frame ones; the method was immunoSEQ multiplex PCR. The sample comprises about 98,000 clones, 90% to 95% of which are singletons, and about 3% rests with the top ten. Sequences were obtained from PBMCs. Every receptor here comes from a human donor with pancreatic ductal adenocarcinoma.

CDR3 in DNA: TGTGCCAGCAGTGTACTCGGGACAGGGAGAAGGAGTGAGCAGTTCTTC. Amino acids: CASSVLGTGRRSEQFF. The chain is built from TRBV28 and TRBJ2-1, with 9 bases identical to TRBD1. The germline V gene has CDR1 MDHEN and CDR2 SYDVKM. After removal of 5 bases from V and 9 bases from J, the junction contained 14 bases not matched to a gene. The CDR3 has 16 residues.

The chain joins TRBV27 to TRBJ1-2; D possibly corresponds to TRBD1 (5 bases). This CDR3 contains 14 residues. Germline loops: CDR1 MNHEY, CDR2 SMNVEV (reference sequence). Trimming stripped 8 bases from V and 4 bases from J, with 17 bases between. The CDR3 bases are TGTGCCAGCGGGAGGGACTCCGGGGGCTATGGCTACACCTTC. Translation: CASGRDSGGYGYTF.

This clone appeared a single time. The chain couples TRBV28 to TRBJ1-2; 9 bases line up with TRBD1. Germline V gene sequence: CDR1 MDHEN, CDR2 SYDVKM. Losses at the gene ends were 4 bases for V and 13 bases for J; bases not matched to a gene: 13. The CDR3 length is 14 residues. CDR3 amino acids: CASSSAGTGPKGTF. The DNA of the CDR3 is TGTGCCAGCAGTTCCGCCGGGACAGGGCCCAAGGGCACCTTC.

The V and J genes are TRBV6-1 and TRBJ2-7, with D perhaps matching TRBD1 (5 bases). The CDR3 consists of 13 residues. The V gene's germline CDR1 is MNHNS and CDR2 SASEGT. V lost 7 bases to trimming and J lost 5 bases, with 15 bases between them. CDR3 sequence (DNA): TGTGCCAGCACTTCAGGGCACAGAGACGAGCAGTACTTC. Protein sequence: CASTSGHRDEQYF.

This clone was recorded only once. The J gene is TRBJ2-2, the V gene TRBV5-4; D might be TRBD2 (6 bases). The V and J ends lost 4 bases and 4 bases respectively, with 29 bases between them. CDR1 and CDR2 from the germline V gene are SGHNT and YYREEE (reference sequence). The CDR3 contains 20 residues. The CDR3 nucleotides are TGTGCCAGCAGCCGAACAAAGACAAAGGGCGGGAATACGGGCACCGGGGAGCTGTTTTTT. It codes for CASSRTKTKGGNTGTGELFF.

V is TRBV5-6 and J is TRBJ2-5; possible D gene TRBD2, 6 bases. V was trimmed by 2 bases and J by 2 bases, leaving 13 bases between them. CDR3 length: 15 amino acids. Germline V lookup: CDR1 SGHDT, CDR2 YYEEEE. The CDR3 nucleotides read TGTGCCAGCAGCTTTCGGGGGATGCATCAAGAGACCCAGTACTTC. Its translation: CASSFRGMHQETQYF.

A few counts support this clone. The chain couples TRBV11-2 to TRBJ2-5; perhaps TRBD2 as D (6 bases). This CDR3 comprises 16 residues. Germline V lookup: CDR1 SGHAT, CDR2 FQNNGV. The V end lost 1 base, the J end lost 1 base, and 13 bases lay between the germline ends. The CDR3 sequence: CASSLGLAPFQETQYF. The CDR3 nucleotides read TGTGCCAGCAGCTTAGGCCTAGCGCCTTTCCAAGAGACCCAGTACTTC.

The gene calls are TRBV25-1 and TRBJ1-2; D may be TRBD1 (5 bases). V was pared by 3 bases and J by 5 bases, with 10 bases between. The V gene's germline CDR1 is MGHDK and CDR2 SYGVNS. The CDR3 is 13 amino acids. CDR3 nucleotides: TGTGCCAGCAGTGAGGGACTTACTTATGGCTACACCTTC. Its protein product is CASSEGLTYGYTF.

The chain has TRBV5-1 and TRBJ2-2, with 12 bases aligning to TRBD2. There are 17 residues in the CDR3. The V gene's germline CDR1 is SGHRS and CDR2 YFSETQ. V gave up 4 bases and J gave up 5 bases; unmatched junction bases: 9. The CDR3 protein is CASSLGLAGRETGELFF. CDR3 coding DNA: TGCGCCAGCAGCCTTGGACTAGCGGGAAGGGAGACCGGGGAGCTGTTTTTT.

The V and J genes are TRBV14 and TRBJ2-1; 7 bases fit TRBD1. CDR3 length: 13 residues. V trimming: 4 bases; J trimming: 9 bases; junction bases outside the gene matches: 6. Germline assignment: CDR1 SGHDN and CDR2 FVKESK. The CDR3 protein is CASSRLQGFEQFF. In nucleotides, the CDR3 is TGTGCCAGCAGCCGCCTACAGGGGTTTGAGCAGTTCTTC. Full variable domain (rest looked up from reference TRBV14 and TRBJ2-1): EAGVTQFPSHSVIEKGQTVTLRCDPISGHDNLYWYRRVMGKEIKFLLHFVKESKQDESGMPNNRFLAERTGGTYSTLKVQPAELEDSGVYFCASSRLQGFEQFFGPGTRLTVL.